The entry below describes one T cell receptor beta chain. Trimming shortened V by 3 bases and J by 3 bases, and 12 bases separated the two germline ends. Germline CDR1 and CDR2: MDHEN and SYDVKM. This CDR3 contains 15 residues. This sample was taken from a study of control samples from healthy donors and cancer patients. Data came from immunoSEQ multiplex PCR; TCRdb stores just in-frame clones and leaves some out. This table holds more than 150,000 clones, roughly 90% found once. Sequenced material: blood. This rearrangement joins TRBV28 to TRBJ1-5; D is perhaps TRBD1 (6 bases). This clonotype was sampled from a woman younger than 45 in good health. This CDR3 reads CASSLGRTVNQPQHF. CDR3 DNA sequence: TGTGCCAGCAGTTTGGGACGGACAGTCAATCAGCCCCAGCATTTT.